The rows below give T cell receptor beta chains drawn from one sample of a study of graft-versus-host responses after intestinal transplantation. This table comes from immunoSEQ multiplex PCR, and its TCRdb copy is limited to in-frame clones, with some not included. The sample has 10,000 or so clones; 94% are singletons. Sequenced here: PBMCs, sampled 8 days after intestinal transplant. These TCRs come from a human patient who received an intestinal transplant, so some T cells may come from the graft donor. Both conserved end residues are part of each CDR3. A D gene is named only where the DNA matches it firmly. Some rows mark clone size as missing; the rest say once, few, many or name a class of expanded clone.

cdr3_nt cdr3_aa v_call d_call j_call clone_size
TGTGCCAGCAGCAACCCGGGACTAGCGGGGGGCGAGCAGTTCTTC CASSNPGLAGGEQFF TRBV11-2 TRBD2 TRBJ2-1 -
TGTGCCAGCAGCTTTGGGACGCCCTACGAGCAGTACTTC CASSFGTPYEQYF TRBV7-9 - TRBJ2-7 -
TGCGCCAGCAGCCCTTGGGGTATTGAAGCTTTCTTT CASSPWGIEAFF TRBV5-1 - TRBJ1-1 -
TGTGCCAGCAGTTACCCAACCCCCGAGACCCAGTACTTC CASSYPTPETQYF TRBV6-5 - TRBJ2-5 -
TGTGCCAGCAGCTTCGAACGGGGGGTGAAGACCCAGTACTTC CASSFERGVKTQYF TRBV5-4 TRBD2 TRBJ2-5 -
TGCGCCAGCAGCCAAGATCCTCGCCAGGGCGATGAGCAGTTCTTC CASSQDPRQGDEQFF TRBV4-1 - TRBJ2-1 -
TGTGCCAGCAGCCAAGTGGGACAGGGTAACACTGAAGCTTTCTTT CASSQVGQGNTEAFF TRBV4-2 TRBD1 TRBJ1-1 -
TGTGCCAGTAGTATAATCATGGACAGAACTAGCACAGATACGCAGTATTTT CASSIIMDRTSTDTQYF TRBV19 - TRBJ2-3 -
TGTGCCAGCAGCCCGGGACTAGCGAACCCCCCGTACTTC CASSPGLANPPYF TRBV5-4 TRBD2 TRBJ2-5 -
TGTGCCAGCAGACTCGGAGGGGGCCGCGCTTTCTTT CASRLGGGRAFF TRBV6-5 TRBD1 TRBJ1-1 -
TGTGCCAGCAGCCACACCGGGACAGGGGTTAATGGCTACACCTTC CASSHTGTGVNGYTF TRBV28 TRBD1 TRBJ1-2 -
TGCGCCAGCAGCCCGAGAGGGCGTGAGACCCAGTACTTC CASSPRGRETQYF TRBV5-1 - TRBJ2-5 -
TGTGCCAGCAGTTCCAAAAGGACTAGCGGACGAGAGACCCAGTACTTC CASSSKRTSGRETQYF TRBV28 TRBD2 TRBJ2-5 -
TGCGCCAGCAGCCCAACCACGAATGAGCAGTTCTTC CASSPTTNEQFF TRBV4-1 - TRBJ2-1 -
TGCGCCAGCAGTGGGACAGGGGAAGCGGCCGGGGAGCTGTTTTTT CASSGTGEAAGELFF TRBV10-2 TRBD1 TRBJ2-2 -
TGTGCCAGCAGCCCAGGGATGAACACTGAAGCTTTCTTT CASSPGMNTEAFF TRBV11-2 - TRBJ1-1 -
TGTGCCAGCAGCTTCGACCATTACACCGGGGAGCTGTTTTTT CASSFDHYTGELFF TRBV7-3 - TRBJ2-2 -
TGTGCCAGCAGTTTATGGGACACCGGGGAGCTGTTTTTT CASSLWDTGELFF TRBV27 - TRBJ2-2 -
TGTGCCAGCAGTTTAGGGAGCGGGGCCTCCTACAATGAGCAGTTCTTC CASSLGSGASYNEQFF TRBV28 TRBD2 TRBJ2-1 once
TGTGCCAGCAGCTTAGGTATCAGGAATGAGCAGTTCTTC CASSLGIRNEQFF TRBV7-9 - TRBJ2-1 few
TGTGCCAGCAGCTTGAATGAGATTTACAATGAGCAGTTCTTC CASSLNEIYNEQFF TRBV5-4 - TRBJ2-1 -
TGTGCCAGCAGTTGGTTCGACAGGGGGGCTGAGCAGTTCTTC CASSWFDRGAEQFF TRBV6-5 TRBD1 TRBJ2-1 -
TGTGCCACCCCCCGATGGACAGGTTTCAATGAGCAGTTCTTC CATPRWTGFNEQFF TRBV19 TRBD1 TRBJ2-1 -
TGCGCCAGCAGCCAAGCCATTAATTCACCCCTCCACTTT CASSQAINSPLHF TRBV4-1 - TRBJ1-6 once
TGCGCCAGCAGCTTGGGGCCCCCCGGGACCGCGTTTCTCGCTGAAAAACTGTTTTTT CASSLGPPGTAFLAEKLFF TRBV5-1 - TRBJ1-4 -
TGTGCCAGCAGCTTAGAAGGGGAAGGGGGCCAGCCCCAGCATTTT CASSLEGEGGQPQHF TRBV7-6 TRBD1 TRBJ1-5 -
TGTGCCAGCAGTACAGGTTTCTCCTACAATGAGCAGTTCTTC CASSTGFSYNEQFF TRBV28 - TRBJ2-1 once
TGCGCCAGCAGCCCCGCCGGGGACAGGGGCGACGCCTTCTTT CASSPAGDRGDAFF TRBV5-1 TRBD1 TRBJ1-1 -
TGTGCCAGCAGCTACCGCCCGTCCGGGGAGCTGTTTTTT CASSYRPSGELFF TRBV7-9 - TRBJ2-2 -
TGTGCCAGCAGTTTCAGGGGGAACCCAAGTCCGGAGCAGTACTTC CASSFRGNPSPEQYF TRBV27 TRBD1 TRBJ2-7 once
TGTGCCAGCGGACCCGGGACCGCGGCTCCAAATGAGCAGTTCTTC CASGPGTAAPNEQFF TRBV28 - TRBJ2-1 -
TGTGCCAGCAGTTCCCGACCCCTTTATGGCTACACCTTC CASSSRPLYGYTF TRBV6-5 - TRBJ1-2 -
TGCGCCAGCAGCCCGGGCCCCGTGGGGACTACTGGAAACACCATATATTTT CASSPGPVGTTGNTIYF TRBV4-1 - TRBJ1-3 -
TGTGCCAGCAGTTACTCTCCGGCGGGGGGGAATGAGCAGTTCTTC CASSYSPAGGNEQFF TRBV6-5 TRBD2 TRBJ2-1 -
TGCGCCAGCAGTGAATGGGATTCAGATACGCAGTATTTT CASSEWDSDTQYF TRBV10-1 - TRBJ2-3 -
TGTGCCAGTAGTATCATGACCGGGGAGCTGTTTTTT CASSIMTGELFF TRBV19 - TRBJ2-2 -
TGTGCCAGCAGTGGACAGGGTAGCACCGGGGAGCTGTTTTTT CASSGQGSTGELFF TRBV28 TRBD1 TRBJ2-2 -
TGTGCCAGCAGTCCGGATTTTAGCGGGCCAAGCACAGATACGCAGTATTTT CASSPDFSGPSTDTQYF TRBV28 TRBD2 TRBJ2-3 -
TGCACCAGCAGATCTGTGGGTTGTGCACAAAGTCGGGCCAACGTCCTGACTTTC CTSRSVGCAQSRANVLTF TRBV1 - TRBJ2-6 -
TGTGCCAGCAGTTTAGGGGACAGCTCCTACGAGCAGTACTTC CASSLGDSSYEQYF TRBV28 TRBD1 TRBJ2-7 -
TGTGCCAGCAGCCCCGGCGACAGGGTCTACGAGCAGTACTTC CASSPGDRVYEQYF TRBV9 TRBD1 TRBJ2-7 -
TGTGCCAGCAGTTTAGGGACAGGGGTCAATCAGCCCCAGCATTTT CASSLGTGVNQPQHF TRBV27 TRBD1 TRBJ1-5 -
TGTGCCAGCAGTGACCCCGGCCCGGATCAGCCCCAGCATTTT CASSDPGPDQPQHF TRBV25-1 - TRBJ1-5 -
TGCGCCAGCAGCCACGCGGGTGACTACGAGCAGTACTTC CASSHAGDYEQYF TRBV4-1 - TRBJ2-7 -
TGTGCCAGCAGCCCAGCGGGGGTACGGTACAATGAGCAGTTCTTC CASSPAGVRYNEQFF TRBV11-2 TRBD2 TRBJ2-1 -
TGTGCCAGCAGCCGATGGACAGGGTCCTACGAGCAGTACTTC CASSRWTGSYEQYF TRBV11-1 TRBD1 TRBJ2-7 -
TGTGCCAGCACAAACCGACTAGACCCGAACACCGGGGAGCTGTTTTTT CASTNRLDPNTGELFF TRBV2 - TRBJ2-2 -
TGCGCCAGCAGCCAAGAGCATCAAGAGACCCAGTACTTC CASSQEHQETQYF TRBV4-1 - TRBJ2-5 -
TGCAGCGTTGACGGACAGGGGTTCTACAATGAGCAGTTCTTC CSVDGQGFYNEQFF TRBV29-1 TRBD1 TRBJ2-1 -
TGTGCCAGCAGGGGAGGACGGAACACTGAAGCTTTCTTT CASRGGRNTEAFF TRBV2 - TRBJ1-1 -
TGTGCCAGCAGCCCCCGGCGAGGCTCAACCCGGACCGGGGAGCTGTTTTTT CASSPRRGSTRTGELFF TRBV2 - TRBJ2-2 -
TGTGCCAGCAGCTCGACCGAACTGTTCCTCCACTTT CASSSTELFLHF TRBV27 - TRBJ1-6 -
TGCGCCAGCAGCCCCCAGGGGGCAGGGGGCTACACCTTC CASSPQGAGGYTF TRBV4-1 TRBD1 TRBJ1-2 -
TGCGCCAGCAGCCCCCCGGGTGGACGCGGAGGTGAAAAACTGTTTTTT CASSPPGGRGGEKLFF TRBV4-1 - TRBJ1-4 -
TGTGCCAGCAGCGACCCACGGACAGGGAGGACAGAGACCCAGTACTTC CASSDPRTGRTETQYF TRBV9 TRBD1 TRBJ2-5 -
TGCAGCGTTGCTGCTAGCGGGAGGTGGTATGAGCAGTTCTTC CSVAASGRWYEQFF TRBV29-1 TRBD2 TRBJ2-1 -
TGTGCCAGCAGCTTAAAAGGGACAGGGTTTCAGCCCCAGCATTTT CASSLKGTGFQPQHF TRBV7-6 TRBD1 TRBJ1-5 -
TGTGCCAGCAGCGGGGGACCTCCGAACACCGGGGAGCTGTTTTTT CASSGGPPNTGELFF TRBV7-9 - TRBJ2-2 -